The rows below give T cell receptor beta chains drawn from one sample of a study of T cells in tumors and immune-related adverse events. The repertoire was sequenced with immunoSEQ multiplex PCR; TCRdb's copy has only in-frame clones and lacks some. The data contain a few thousand clones, approximately 64% of them singletons. The input for sequencing was gut tissue, taken from a patient treated with anti-PD-1 therapy. The receptors originated from a female donor with metastatic renal cell carcinoma. Each CDR3 is given with its conserved first and last residue. The D gene is left open where the match is weak. Expanded clones are given a class, and other clones once, few, many or no size at all.

v_call	d_call	j_call	clone_size	cdr3_length	cdr3_aa	cdr3_nt
TRBV6-5	TRBD1	TRBJ1-1	-	14	CASSKLDRAWGAFF	TGTGCCAGCAGCAAACTCGACAGGGCGTGGGGGGCTTTCTTT
TRBV12-5	-	TRBJ1-1	-	17	CASGVRGRGSLNTEAFF	TGTGCTAGTGGGGTCCGGGGAAGGGGGTCCCTGAACACTGAAGCTTTCTTT
TRBV5-1	-	TRBJ2-1	-	15	CASTGVLTGLGEQFF	TGCGCCAGCACGGGGGTCCTGACAGGCCTGGGTGAGCAGTTCTTC
TRBV19	TRBD2	TRBJ2-7	-	15	CASSTPGLASYEQYF	TGTGCCAGTAGTACCCCGGGACTAGCCTCCTACGAGCAGTACTTC
TRBV7-2	-	TRBJ2-3	-	15	CASRNQPAGTDTQYF	TGTGCCAGCAGGAACCAACCCGCAGGGACAGATACGCAGTATTTT
TRBV19	-	TRBJ2-7	few	14	CASSIRGDSYEQYF	TGTGCCAGTAGTATAAGGGGGGACTCCTACGAGCAGTACTTC
TRBV19	-	TRBJ1-4	-	13	CASSMTDNEKLFF	TGTGCCAGTAGTATGACGGATAATGAAAAACTGTTTTTT
TRBV11-2	-	TRBJ2-2	-	15	CASSLARWGSGELFF	TGTGCCAGCAGCTTAGCCCGCTGGGGGTCCGGGGAGCTGTTTTTT
TRBV27	-	TRBJ1-3	-	18	CASSFRAPGRGTGNTIYF	TGTGCCAGCAGTTTCAGGGCCCCGGGTAGGGGAACTGGAAACACCATATATTTT
TRBV5-4	-	TRBJ2-2	-	14	CASSSDSYTGELFF	TGTGCCAGCAGCTCGGACAGTTACACCGGGGAGCTGTTTTTT
TRBV2	-	TRBJ1-1	-	13	CASSQEVMREAFF	TGTGCCAGCAGCCAAGAGGTTATGCGCGAAGCTTTCTTT
TRBV9	-	TRBJ2-3	-	16	CASSVDGGTYRDTQYF	TGTGCCAGCAGCGTAGATGGAGGGACATATAGAGATACGCAGTATTTT